These T cell receptor beta chains were read from a single sample in a study of glioma-infiltrating T cells after dendritic cell vaccination. The assay was immunoSEQ multiplex PCR, and TCRdb's table has in-frame clones only and misses some. This sample has tens of thousands of clones, with around 81% found just once. The source material was blood, sampled before dendritic cell vaccination. These receptors originate from a human donor with glioblastoma. Each CDR3 is given with its conserved first and last residue. A D gene is named only where the DNA matches it firmly. Size tells how often a clone was seen (once, few, many) or the class of an expanded clone, and some rows leave it out.

.	TRBV2	.	14	TRBJ1-3	TGTGCCAGCAGTGAGGGAGGGGATGGAAACACCATATATTTT	CASSEGGDGNTIYF
.	TRBV25-1	.	17	TRBJ1-2	TGTGCCAGCAGCCCCCCCTTTGGACAAGTTGGCAGGGGTGGCTACACCTTC	CASSPPFGQVGRGGYTF
.	TRBV14	TRBD1	19	TRBJ2-6	TGTGCCAGCAGCCTCAAAACAGGGGGCCCCCTCTCTGGGGCCAACGTCCTGACTTTC	CASSLKTGGPLSGANVLTF
.	TRBV9	.	14	TRBJ2-5	TGTGCCAGCAGCGTCCGGGACACCCAAGAGACCCAGTACTTC	CASSVRDTQETQYF
.	TRBV5-4	.	11	TRBJ2-3	TGTGCCAGCAGCCTTAGAGGAACGCAGTATTTT	CASSLRGTQYF
once	TRBV18	.	16	TRBJ2-7	TGTGCCAGCTCACAACTCATGACGGCGGAAACCTACGAGCAGTACTTC	CASSQLMTAETYEQYF
.	TRBV2	TRBD1	12	TRBJ1-1	TGTGCCAGCCACAGGGGAGACACTGAAGCTTTCTTT	CASHRGDTEAFF
few	TRBV21-1	.	17	TRBJ1-1	TGTGCCAGCAGCAAGCACGGGACAGGGCGCGCAATAAATGAAGCTTTCTTT	CASSKHGTGRAINEAFF
.	TRBV5-4	.	13	TRBJ2-3	TGTGCCAGCAGCCCAGGGGCGGCAGATACGCAGTATTTT	CASSPGAADTQYF
once	TRBV4-2	.	16	TRBJ1-4	TGTGCCAGCAGCCAAGATGGGGGGGGAACTAATGAAAAACTGTTTTTT	CASSQDGGGTNEKLFF
.	TRBV5-6	TRBD1	13	TRBJ2-7	TGTGCCAGCAGCCAGCAGGGGGTGGTCGAGCAGTACTTC	CASSQQGVVEQYF
.	TRBV5-6	TRBD1	15	TRBJ2-3	TGTGCCAGCAGCCGCGAGGGACAGGTCACAGATACGCAGTATTTT	CASSREGQVTDTQYF
.	TRBV5-8	.	16	TRBJ2-3	TGTGCCAGCAGCTTGGATCGCGGGGTAGGCACGGCGGGGCAGTATTTT	CASSLDRGVGTAGQYF
.	TRBV30	TRBD1	15	TRBJ1-3	TGTGCCTGGGAGACACAGGGGATAATTGGAAACACCATATATTTT	CAWETQGIIGNTIYF
.	TRBV6-4	.	13	TRBJ2-3	TGTGCCAGCAGTGGGGACTTAACAGATACGCAGTATTTT	CASSGDLTDTQYF
.	TRBV6-5	.	12	TRBJ1-1	TGTGCCAGCAGCCCCGGGGGAACTGAAGCTTTCTTT	CASSPGGTEAFF
.	TRBV4-3	.	13	TRBJ2-1	TGCGCCAGCAGCCATTCTGAACAGTATGAGCAGTTCTTC	CASSHSEQYEQFF
.	TRBV7-9	.	12	TRBJ2-7	TGTGCCAGCAGCGAACGCAGGGACGAGCAGTACTTC	CASSERRDEQYF
.	TRBV5-1	.	15	TRBJ1-2	TGCGCCAGCAGCTTTTGGGGGGACTCCTTCTATGGCTACACCTTC	CASSFWGDSFYGYTF
few	TRBV7-2	TRBD1	15	TRBJ1-2	TGTGCCAGCAGCTTAGGTTCTGGGACAGGGTATGGCTACACCTTC	CASSLGSGTGYGYTF
.	TRBV6-1	TRBD1	13	TRBJ2-7	TGTGCCAGCAGGATCGACAGGGGTTACGAGCAGTACTTC	CASRIDRGYEQYF
.	TRBV13	TRBD1	17	TRBJ1-1	TGTGCCAGCAGCTTATCGGTCAGGGGGCGCATGAACACTGAAGCTTTCTTT	CASSLSVRGRMNTEAFF
.	TRBV5-8	.	13	TRBJ2-1	TGTGCCAGCAGCTTGGGGGGGGAAGATGAGCAGTTCTTC	CASSLGGEDEQFF
.	TRBV5-4	TRBD1	14	TRBJ2-7	TGTGCCAGCAGCTCACGGACAGGGCGAGGGGAGCAGTACTTC	CASSSRTGRGEQYF
once	TRBV6-1	.	15	TRBJ2-1	TGTGCCAGCAGCGTTCGTTGGGCCCCCGCCAATGAGCAGTTCTTC	CASSVRWAPANEQFF
.	TRBV7-3	.	12	TRBJ2-2	TGTGCCAGCAGCCCAACAAGCGGGGAGCTGTTTTTT	CASSPTSGELFF
.	TRBV7-2	TRBD1	15	TRBJ2-3	TGTGCCAGCAGCTTTACAGGGGAGAGCACAGATACGCAGTATTTT	CASSFTGESTDTQYF
.	TRBV15	TRBD1	13	TRBJ2-1	TGTGCCACCAGCCCGACAGGGTGGGATGAGCAGTTCTTC	CATSPTGWDEQFF
.	TRBV5-1	.	12	TRBJ2-7	TGCGCCAGCAGCTTGAGCAGGGCCGAGCAGTACTTC	CASSLSRAEQYF
once	TRBV7-2	.	15	TRBJ1-2	TGTGCCAGCAGCTTAAAAGCAGGGGAGAACTATGGCTACACCTTC	CASSLKAGENYGYTF
few	TRBV14	.	13	TRBJ1-6	TGTGCCCGCAGCCAGACAGGCAATTCACCCCTCCACTTT	CARSQTGNSPLHF
once	TRBV7-3	.	15	TRBJ1-2	TGTGCCAGCAGCTTAAGCGGCAGGGATCCGTACGGCTACACCTTC	CASSLSGRDPYGYTF
.	TRBV7-9	.	14	TRBJ1-1	TGTGCCAGCAGCTTAATTAGAGTGAACACTGAAGCTTTCTTT	CASSLIRVNTEAFF
.	TRBV5-4	.	16	TRBJ1-2	TGTGCCAGCAGCGGGGCAGGGGCCGGAGAGACCTATGGCTACACCTTC	CASSGAGAGETYGYTF
.	TRBV4-3	TRBD2	16	TRBJ2-1	TGCGCCAGCAGCCAAGAGAGGACTAGCGGGGGCTATGAGCAGTTCTTC	CASSQERTSGGYEQFF
.	TRBV19	.	18	TRBJ2-2	TGTGCCAGTAGTATCAACGGGGCAGGGGTCATAAACACCGGGGAGCTGTTTTTT	CASSINGAGVINTGELFF
once	TRBV19	TRBD2	14	TRBJ2-7	TGTGCCAGTAGTGGACTAGCGGGGACCTACGAGCAGTACTTC	CASSGLAGTYEQYF
.	TRBV5-8	.	16	TRBJ2-7	TGTGCCAGCAGCTTTACCCAGGTCCGAAGCTCCTACGAGCAGTACTTC	CASSFTQVRSSYEQYF
once	TRBV5-6	.	11	TRBJ1-1	TGTGCCAGCAGCCAGCGGGAGGAAGCTTTCTTT	CASSQREEAFF
.	TRBV29-1	TRBD2	13	TRBJ2-1	TGCAGCGTTGAGGCTAGCGGTTACAATGAGCAGTTCTTC	CSVEASGYNEQFF
.	TRBV5-1	.	12	TRBJ2-1	TGCGCCAGCAGCGTCCAGGGTAATGAGCAGTTCTTC	CASSVQGNEQFF
.	TRBV30	.	14	TRBJ2-2	TGTGCCTGGAGTGCAGGGATTGGGACCGGGGAGCTGTTTTTT	CAWSAGIGTGELFF
.	TRBV12-5	TRBD1	16	TRBJ1-6	TGTGCTAGTGGTCTACATCGGGACAGCCTTAATTCACCCCTCCACTTT	CASGLHRDSLNSPLHF
few	TRBV27	.	15	TRBJ1-4	TGTGCCAGCAGTTCATCGGAGGGATTAGGTGAAAAACTGTTTTTT	CASSSSEGLGEKLFF
.	TRBV6-4	TRBD1	15	TRBJ1-2	TGTGCCAGCAGGCCGGGACAGGGGATTTTCTATGGCTACACCTTC	CASRPGQGIFYGYTF
.	TRBV7-8	.	14	TRBJ2-3	TGTGCCAGCAGCTTCTCGATCTCGGCAGATACGCAGTATTTT	CASSFSISADTQYF
.	TRBV15	TRBD1	15	TRBJ2-1	TGTGCCACCAGCAGAGAAGGGGGCACCTACAATGAGCAGTTCTTC	CATSREGGTYNEQFF
.	TRBV4-2	TRBD2	18	TRBJ2-1	TGTGCCAGCAGCCAAGCAGTTGGGGCTAGCGGGGGGGCCAATGAGCAGTTCTTC	CASSQAVGASGGANEQFF
.	TRBV19	.	15	TRBJ1-1	TGTGCCAGTAGTATTTCATCTGAGGGGAACACTGAAGCTTTCTTT	CASSISSEGNTEAFF
.	TRBV7-6	.	15	TRBJ2-3	TGTGCCAGCACCCTTGGCGGGTTTCTCACAGATACGCAGTATTTT	CASTLGGFLTDTQYF
once	TRBV9	TRBD1	14	TRBJ2-2	TGTGCCACCGGGACAGGGCGGGACACCGGGGAGCTGTTTTTT	CATGTGRDTGELFF
.	TRBV11-3	.	14	TRBJ1-1	TGTGCCAGCAGCTTACAGGGCCGTTACGCTGAAGCTTTCTTT	CASSLQGRYAEAFF
.	TRBV9	TRBD2	15	TRBJ2-1	TGTGCCAGCAGCGGACTAGCGGGGGGGTACAATGAGCAGTTCTTC	CASSGLAGGYNEQFF
.	TRBV7-8	TRBD2	14	TRBJ2-5	TGTGCCAGCAGCTTGGCGGGGGGGAGGGGGACCCAGTACTTC	CASSLAGGRGTQYF
.	TRBV5-1	.	17	TRBJ2-5	TGCGCCAGCAGCTTGGCCGGGTCGGGGGACTCTCAAGAGACCCAGTACTTC	CASSLAGSGDSQETQYF
.	TRBV30	TRBD2	12	TRBJ2-3	TGTAAAGCGGGGGGGCCTCCAGATACGCAGTATTTT	CKAGGPPDTQYF